Each of the 5 T cell receptor beta chains below was sequenced from the same sample in a study of memory CD4+ T cells and cytomegalovirus serostatus. Data came from immunoSEQ multiplex PCR; TCRdb stores just in-frame clones and leaves some out. The table lists about 48,000 clones, around 78% of them singletons. The sort gate was single viable CD3+CD4+CD8-CD45RO+ cells for memory CD4+ T cells. The sample comprised memory CD4+ T cells from blood. These TCRs come from an adult in good health and CMV-seronegative.

The chain combines TRBV11-2 with TRBJ2-3; 14 nucleotides match TRBD2. Trimming at V came to 5 bases and at J to 4 bases, leaving 14 bases not matched to a gene. The CDR3 sequence is 19 residues long. Per germline, CDR1 SGHAT and CDR2 FQNNGV. This CDR3 is CASSHYRTGLAGGADTQYF. CDR3 coding DNA: TGTGCCAGCAGCCACTACCGAACCGGACTAGCGGGAGGTGCAGATACGCAGTATTTT. Full variable domain (remainder filled in from reference TRBV11-2 and TRBJ2-3): EAGVAQSPRYKIIEKRQSVAFWCNPISGHATLYWYQQILGQGPKLLIQFQNNGVVDDSQLPKDRFSAERLKGVDSTLKIQPAKLEDSAVYLCASSHYRTGLAGGADTQYFGPGTRLTVL.

V and J are TRBV10-2 and TRBJ1-5; no reliable D call. The germline V gene encodes CDR1 WSHSY and CDR2 SAAADI. This CDR3 has 13 residues. With 4 bases removed from V and 6 bases from J, the gap between germline ends came to 10 bases. Written as DNA, the CDR3 is TGCGCCAGCAGTGTCCAGTCGGGTCAGCCCCAGCATTTT. Its translation is CASSVQSGQPQHF.

This chain joins TRBV7-8 and TRBJ2-3; 8 bases are a match to TRBD2. The CDR3 has 14 residues. Germline CDR1 SGHVS, CDR2 FQNEAQ. V lost 1 base, J lost 7 bases, and 4 bases stayed unmatched. The CDR3 reads CASSLVLADYTQYF. Written as DNA, the CDR3 is TGTGCCAGCAGCTTAGTACTAGCGGACTATACGCAGTATTTT.

This rearrangement joins TRBV28 to TRBJ1-2, with a tentative D call TRBD1 (5 bases). Trimming shortened V by 2 bases and J by 8 bases, and 9 bases separated the two germline ends. The CDR3 covers 12 residues. Germline V lookup: CDR1 MDHEN, CDR2 SYDVKM. The DNA for the CDR3 is TGTGCCAGCAGTTTAGGACAAGGGGGCTACACCTTC. Translating it yields CASSLGQGGYTF.

The V call is TRBV5-1, the J call TRBJ2-7; TRBD2 is a possible D gene (5 bases). Germline CDR1 is SGHRS and CDR2 is YFSETQ. Trimming cost V 2 bases and J 3 bases, with 30 bases left between them. This CDR3 comprises 20 residues. CDR3 nucleotide sequence: TGCGCCAGCAGCTTCCACAATACGTATAGAGGGTACCAGGACGTCTACGAGCAGTACTTC. This encodes CASSFHNTYRGYQDVYEQYF.